A selection of T cell receptor beta chains follows, all from one sample in a study of cytomegalovirus exposure and HLA in healthy donors. Some clones are missing from TCRdb's copy, which holds only in-frame ones; the method was immunoSEQ multiplex PCR. Here the sample spans about 76,000 clones, approximately 72% being singletons. The specimen sequenced was PBMCs. The receptors originated from a woman aged 40 to 50 in good health and CMV-seropositive. CDR3s include the opening cysteine and the closing phenylalanine or tryptophan. The D gene is left open where the match is weak. A clone size is listed for some rows: how often the clone was seen (once, few, many), or a class if it is expanded.

j_call clone_size cdr3_length d_call v_call cdr3_aa cdr3_nt
TRBJ2-3 . 17 TRBD2 TRBV4-2 CASSPQGGLGSTDTQYF TGTGCCAGCAGCCCCCAAGGGGGACTAGGGAGCACAGATACGCAGTATTTT
TRBJ1-5 . 14 TRBD1 TRBV19 CASSIAGGGQPQHF TGTGCCAGTAGTATCGCAGGGGGCGGCCAGCCCCAGCATTTT
TRBJ2-1 . 18 TRBD2 TRBV5-6 CASSLFKSGGTFYNEQFF TGTGCCAGCAGCCTATTTAAGAGCGGGGGGACCTTTTACAATGAGCAGTTCTTC
TRBJ1-4 . 14 TRBD1 TRBV7-8 CASRLTGVNEKLFF TGTGCCAGCAGATTGACAGGGGTCAATGAAAAACTGTTTTTT
TRBJ2-6 . 18 TRBD1 TRBV14 CASSPLDRGLFGANVLTF TGTGCCAGCAGCCCCCTAGACAGGGGTCTTTTCGGGGCCAACGTCCTGACTTTC
TRBJ1-1 . 13 TRBD1 TRBV2 CASSSRTGRTAFF TGTGCCAGCAGTTCTCGGACAGGGAGGACAGCTTTCTTT
TRBJ1-5 . 13 TRBD1 TRBV2 CASRDRGNQPQHF TGTGCCAGCCGGGACAGGGGGAATCAGCCCCAGCATTTT
TRBJ2-7 . 13 . TRBV11-3 CASSLAREEWQYF TGTGCCAGCAGCTTAGCCAGGGAGGAATGGCAGTACTTC
TRBJ2-5 . 15 TRBD2 TRBV5-4 CASSRTSGGQETQYF TGTGCCAGCAGCCGGACTAGCGGGGGCCAAGAGACCCAGTACTTC
TRBJ1-2 . 14 TRBD1 TRBV6-6 CASSYRGGGDGYTF TGTGCCAGCAGTTACCGAGGAGGGGGCGATGGCTACACCTTC
TRBJ2-2 few 15 TRBD2 TRBV2 CASSVSGGDTGELFF TGTGCCAGCAGTGTTAGCGGGGGAGACACCGGGGAGCTGTTTTTT
TRBJ2-2 . 15 . TRBV5-1 CASSLTGEGTGELFF TGCGCCAGCAGCCTGACAGGGGAGGGCACCGGGGAGCTGTTTTTT
TRBJ1-2 . 15 . TRBV19 CASSMFRQANYGYTF TGTGCCAGTAGTATGTTCAGGCAGGCTAACTATGGCTACACCTTC
TRBJ2-1 . 12 TRBD2 TRBV9 CASSVGASGEFF TGTGCCAGCAGCGTAGGGGCTAGCGGGGAGTTCTTC
TRBJ2-7 . 14 TRBD1 TRBV19 CATSVGTGYYEQYF TGTGCCACCTCGGTTGGGACAGGGTACTACGAGCAGTACTTC
TRBJ2-7 . 13 . TRBV19 CASSIMATQEQYF TGTGCCAGTAGTATAATGGCAACCCAAGAGCAGTACTTC
TRBJ1-3 . 14 . TRBV28 CASSLSSAGNTIYF TGTGCCAGCAGTTTAAGCTCGGCTGGAAACACCATATATTTT
TRBJ2-7 . 15 TRBD1 TRBV7-8 CASSSARGQGAEKYF TGTGCCAGCAGCTCGGCCCGTGGACAGGGGGCGGAGAAGTACTTC
TRBJ1-6 . 14 . TRBV18 CASSPGLRDSPLHF TGTGCCAGCTCGCCGGGACTCCGTGATTCACCCCTCCACTTT
TRBJ1-1 few 12 . TRBV6-6 CASSSGGAEAFF TGTGCCAGCAGTTCGGGGGGGGCTGAAGCTTTCTTT
TRBJ1-2 . 14 . TRBV5-1 CASSLDGPVYGYTF TGCGCCAGCAGCTTGGATGGGCCAGTGTATGGCTACACCTTC
TRBJ2-3 . 14 TRBD2 TRBV9 CASSVWGGKDTQYF TGTGCCAGCAGCGTCTGGGGGGGTAAAGATACGCAGTATTTT
TRBJ2-2 . 16 . TRBV10-2 CASSAETETYTGELFF TGCGCCAGCTCAGCGGAAACAGAGACTTACACCGGGGAGCTGTTTTTT
TRBJ2-2 . 16 TRBD2 TRBV7-9 CASSSLAGAYGGELFF TGTGCCAGCAGCTCTCTAGCGGGGGCGTATGGCGGGGAGCTGTTTTTT
TRBJ2-3 . 16 TRBD2 TRBV6-4 CASSDPPSGGANTQYF TGTGCCAGCAGTGATCCCCCCAGCGGGGGGGCGAATACGCAGTATTTT
TRBJ2-5 . 15 . TRBV5-1 CASSLGGVPQETQYF TGCGCCAGCAGCTTGGGGGGGGTCCCCCAAGAGACCCAGTACTTC
TRBJ2-3 . 16 TRBD2 TRBV6-4 CASSEGLAGGGDTQYF TGTGCCAGCAGTGAAGGTCTAGCGGGGGGAGGAGATACGCAGTATTTT
TRBJ2-5 . 16 TRBD2 TRBV15 CATRGASGGYQETQYF TGTGCCACCAGAGGGGCTAGCGGGGGGTACCAAGAGACCCAGTACTTC
TRBJ2-7 few 11 . TRBV10-3 CAIARSGEQYF TGTGCCATCGCGAGGAGTGGAGAGCAGTACTTC
TRBJ2-1 . 16 . TRBV4-2 CASSLGLSSSYNEQFF TGTGCCAGCAGCCTCGGACTGTCGAGCTCCTACAATGAGCAGTTCTTC
TRBJ2-3 . 14 . TRBV7-3 CASSLSQSTDTQYF TGTGCCAGCAGCTTATCTCAGAGCACAGATACGCAGTATTTT
TRBJ1-3 . 15 . TRBV6-1 CASSAGSSSGNTIYF TGTGCCAGCAGTGCCGGGTCTAGCTCTGGAAACACCATATATTTT
TRBJ1-6 . 15 TRBD1 TRBV19 CASSSTGSYNSPLHF TGTGCCAGTAGTTCGACAGGGTCCTATAATTCACCCCTCCACTTT
TRBJ1-2 . 14 . TRBV5-4 CASSPTQGNYGYTF TGTGCCAGCAGCCCGACTCAGGGGAACTATGGCTACACCTTC
TRBJ1-5 . 14 . TRBV6-4 CASSEGEGGQPQHF TGTGCCAGCAGTGAAGGGGAAGGTGGACAGCCCCAGCATTTT
TRBJ2-7 . 14 . TRBV7-2 CASSLTGDTYEQYF TGTGCCAGCAGCTTGACAGGCGATACCTACGAGCAGTACTTC
TRBJ1-2 . 14 . TRBV7-9 CASTKREAAYGYTF TGTGCCAGCACCAAAAGGGAAGCGGCCTATGGCTACACCTTC
TRBJ1-2 . 13 . TRBV30 CAWRGGQEEGYTF TGTGCCTGGAGGGGGGGTCAAGAGGAAGGCTACACCTTC
TRBJ1-1 . 13 . TRBV2 CASRDTGGTEAFF TGTGCCAGCAGGGACACCGGGGGGACTGAAGCTTTCTTT
TRBJ2-2 once 17 . TRBV5-1 CASHPSLWDSNTGELFF TGCGCCAGCCATCCTTCGCTTTGGGACTCGAACACCGGGGAGCTGTTTTTT
TRBJ1-3 . 14 . TRBV19 CASSVQGSGNTIYF TGTGCCAGTAGTGTACAGGGCTCTGGAAACACCATATATTTT
TRBJ1-3 . 15 . TRBV18 CASSPTGSSGNTIYF TGTGCCAGCTCACCGACGGGAAGCTCTGGAAACACCATATATTTT
TRBJ1-1 . 14 . TRBV11-2 CASSLDRRGDEAFF TGTGCCAGCAGCTTAGATCGGAGGGGAGATGAAGCTTTCTTT
TRBJ1-5 . 13 TRBD1 TRBV7-9 CASIDRGNQPQHF TGTGCCAGCATCGACAGGGGCAATCAGCCCCAGCATTTT
TRBJ2-5 . 17 TRBD2 TRBV7-9 CASSLLYGTSGQETQYF TGTGCCAGCAGCCTACTCTACGGGACTAGCGGCCAAGAGACCCAGTACTTC
TRBJ2-1 . 16 . TRBV6-1 CASSGKSGQTYNEQFF TGTGCCAGCAGTGGCAAATCCGGACAAACCTACAATGAGCAGTTCTTC
TRBJ1-3 . 13 . TRBV7-3 CASSSASGNTIYF TGTGCCAGCAGCTCCGCCAGTGGAAACACCATATATTTT
TRBJ1-5 . 14 . TRBV19 CASRERGGIQPQHF TGTGCCAGTAGGGAAAGGGGGGGAATTCAGCCCCAGCATTTT
TRBJ1-6 . 13 . TRBV4-3 CASSQDANSPLHF TGCGCCAGCAGCCAAGACGCGAATTCACCCCTCCACTTT
TRBJ1-2 . 13 TRBD1 TRBV6-5 CASSYSGQEYYTF TGTGCCAGCAGTTACTCCGGACAGGAGTACTACACCTTC
TRBJ1-6 . 19 TRBD1 TRBV19 CASSIFRLRDRGYNSPLHF TGTGCCAGTAGTATCTTCCGACTCCGGGACAGGGGGTATAATTCACCCCTCCACTTT
TRBJ1-5 . 15 . TRBV28 CASSPLSSRNQPQHF TGTGCCAGCAGTCCACTATCGAGTCGCAATCAGCCCCAGCATTTT
TRBJ2-7 few 13 . TRBV6-1 CASSESGLGEQYF TGTGCCAGCAGTGAGTCAGGGTTGGGAGAGCAGTACTTC
TRBJ1-1 . 13 . TRBV5-6 CASSTLRGAEAFF TGTGCCAGCAGCACACTCAGGGGAGCTGAAGCTTTCTTT
TRBJ2-7 few 15 TRBD1 TRBV6-1 CASSEPGTVPYEQYF TGTGCCAGCAGTGAACCGGGGACAGTCCCCTACGAGCAGTACTTC
TRBJ1-1 . 13 . TRBV19 CASSGGIYTEAFF TGTGCCAGTAGTGGCGGGATTTACACTGAAGCTTTCTTT
TRBJ2-7 . 16 TRBD1 TRBV28 CASSSILTGENYEQYF TGTGCCAGCAGTTCGATACTGACAGGGGAGAACTACGAGCAGTACTTC
TRBJ1-5 . 16 TRBD1 TRBV15 CATSRDRAGGNQPQHF TGTGCCACCAGCAGAGATCGGGCAGGGGGGAATCAGCCCCAGCATTTT
TRBJ1-1 few 11 . TRBV28 CASSPGLVAFF TGTGCCAGCAGCCCAGGGTTGGTAGCTTTCTTT
TRBJ1-2 . 13 . TRBV7-2 CASSSDSFISYTF TGTGCCAGCAGCTCGGACAGTTTTATTAGCTACACCTTC